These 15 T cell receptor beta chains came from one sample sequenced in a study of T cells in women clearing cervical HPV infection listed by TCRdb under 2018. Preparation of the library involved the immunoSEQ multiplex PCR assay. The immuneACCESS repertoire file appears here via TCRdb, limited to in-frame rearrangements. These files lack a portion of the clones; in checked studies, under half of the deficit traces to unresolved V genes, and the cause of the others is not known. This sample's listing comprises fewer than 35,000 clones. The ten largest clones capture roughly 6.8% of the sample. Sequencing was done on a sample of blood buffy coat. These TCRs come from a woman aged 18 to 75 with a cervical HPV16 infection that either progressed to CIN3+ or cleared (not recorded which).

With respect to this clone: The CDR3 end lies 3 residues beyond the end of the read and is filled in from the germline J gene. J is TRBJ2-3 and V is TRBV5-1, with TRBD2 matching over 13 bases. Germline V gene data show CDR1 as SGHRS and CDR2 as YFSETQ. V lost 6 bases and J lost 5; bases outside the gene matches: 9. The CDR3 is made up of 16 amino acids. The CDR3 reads CASKKGLAGTGDTQYF. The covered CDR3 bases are TGCGCCAGCAAAAAGGGACTAGCGGGAACGGGAGATACG.

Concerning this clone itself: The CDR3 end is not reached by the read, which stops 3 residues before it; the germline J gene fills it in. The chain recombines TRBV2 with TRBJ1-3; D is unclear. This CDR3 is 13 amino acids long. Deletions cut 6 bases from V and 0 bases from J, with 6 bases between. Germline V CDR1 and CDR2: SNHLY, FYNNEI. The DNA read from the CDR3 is TGTGCCAGCAGGTCCGGCTCTGGAAACACC. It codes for CASRSGSGNT. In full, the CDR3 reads CASRSGSGNTIYF.

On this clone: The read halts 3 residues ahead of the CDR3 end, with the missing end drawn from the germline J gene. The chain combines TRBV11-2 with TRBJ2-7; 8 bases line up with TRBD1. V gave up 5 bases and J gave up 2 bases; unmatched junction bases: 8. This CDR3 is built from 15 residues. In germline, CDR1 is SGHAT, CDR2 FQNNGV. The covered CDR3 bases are TGTGCCAGCAGCCGTACTGGACAGGGTCCCTACGAG. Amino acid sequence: CASSRTGQGPYE. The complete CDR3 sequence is CASSRTGQGPYEQYF.

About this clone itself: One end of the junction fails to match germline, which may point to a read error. The CDR3 bases that were read are TGTGCCAGCAGTTACTGGGCCTCCGACAATGAG. It yields the protein CASSYWASDNE. The full-length CDR3 reads as CASSYWASDNEQFF. V gene TRBV6-2 or TRBV6-3 combines with J gene TRBJ2-1; D gene uncertain. The CDR3 end is not reached by the read, which stops 3 residues before it; the germline J gene fills it in. This CDR3 comprises 14 residues. The V gene's germline CDR1 is MNHEY and CDR2 SVGEGT.

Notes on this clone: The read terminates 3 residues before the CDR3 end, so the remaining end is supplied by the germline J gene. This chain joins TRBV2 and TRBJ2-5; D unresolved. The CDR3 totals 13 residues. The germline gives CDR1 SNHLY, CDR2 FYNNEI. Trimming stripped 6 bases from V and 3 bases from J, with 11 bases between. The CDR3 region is CASRVGREETQYF. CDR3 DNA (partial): TGTGCCAGCAGGGTGGGCCGTGAAGAGACC.

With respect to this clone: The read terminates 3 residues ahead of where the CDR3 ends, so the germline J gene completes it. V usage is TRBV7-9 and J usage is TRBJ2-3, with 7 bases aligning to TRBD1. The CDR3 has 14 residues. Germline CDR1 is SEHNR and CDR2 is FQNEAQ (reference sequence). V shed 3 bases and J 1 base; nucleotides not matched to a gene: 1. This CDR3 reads CASSLTGRTDTQYF. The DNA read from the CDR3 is TGTGCCAGCAGCTTGACAGGGCGCACAGATACG.

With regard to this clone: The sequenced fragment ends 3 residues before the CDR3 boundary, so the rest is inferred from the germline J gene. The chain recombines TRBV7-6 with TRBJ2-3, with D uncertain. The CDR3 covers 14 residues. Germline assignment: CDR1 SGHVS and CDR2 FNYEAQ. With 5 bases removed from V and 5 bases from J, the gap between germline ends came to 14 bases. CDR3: CASSPNVLRDTQYF. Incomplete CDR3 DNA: TGTGCCAGCAGCCCCAACGTGTTGCGAGATACG.

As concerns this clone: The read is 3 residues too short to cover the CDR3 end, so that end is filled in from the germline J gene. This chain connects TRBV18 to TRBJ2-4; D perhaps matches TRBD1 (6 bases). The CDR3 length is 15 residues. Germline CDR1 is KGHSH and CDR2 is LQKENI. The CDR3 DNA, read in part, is TGTGCCAGCTCACCCGGACAGATTGGAAGCTATGGT. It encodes CASSPGQIGSYG. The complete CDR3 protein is CASSPGQIGSYGQYF. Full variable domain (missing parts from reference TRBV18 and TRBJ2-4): NAGVMQNPRHLVRRRGQEARLRCSPMKGHSHVYWYRQLPEEGLKFMVYLQKENIIDESGMPKERFSAEFPKEGPSILRIQQVVRGDSAAYFCASSPGQIGSYGQYFGAGTRLSVL.

The part of the CDR3 DNA that was read is TGCGCCAGCAGTCTCCAGACACGCAACGGACACCAATGGGGC. Translation gives CASSLQTRNGHQWG. The CDR3 reads in full as CASSLQTRNGHQWGYTF. The gene calls are TRBV23-1 and TRBJ1-2, with D possibly matching TRBD1 (5 bases). The read gets to within 3 residues of the CDR3 end, and the germline J gene fills in the rest. TRBV23-1 is reported as an ORF; its role is uncertain. The CDR3 runs 17 residues.

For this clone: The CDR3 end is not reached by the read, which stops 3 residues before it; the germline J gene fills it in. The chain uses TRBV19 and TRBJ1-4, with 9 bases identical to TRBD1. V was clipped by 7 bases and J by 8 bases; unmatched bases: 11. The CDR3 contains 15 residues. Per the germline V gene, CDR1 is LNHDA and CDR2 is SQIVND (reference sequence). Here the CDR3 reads CASTATGGVGEKLFF. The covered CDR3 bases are TGTGCCAGTACCGCGACAGGGGGAGTGGGGGAAAAA. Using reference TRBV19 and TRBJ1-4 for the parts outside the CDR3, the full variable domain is DGGITQSPKYLFRKEGQNVTLSCEQNLNHDAMYWYRQDPGQGLRLIYYSQIVNDFQKGDIAEGYSVSREKKESFPLTVTSAQKNPTAFYLCASTATGGVGEKLFFGSGTQLSVL.

CDR3 amino acids: CASSQEPYRGGGNTIYF. The CDR3 bases that were read are TGCGCCAGCAGCCAAGAGCCTTACAGGGGCGGTGGAAACACC. This sequence joins TRBV4-1 and TRBJ1-3, with 7 nucleotides matching TRBD1. From the germline J gene comes the end of the CDR3, since the read stops 3 residues before it. The CDR3 loop spans 17 amino acids. The ends lost 0 bases at V and 3 bases at J; junction bases unmatched: 8. CDR1 and CDR2 (germline): MGHRA, YSYEKL.

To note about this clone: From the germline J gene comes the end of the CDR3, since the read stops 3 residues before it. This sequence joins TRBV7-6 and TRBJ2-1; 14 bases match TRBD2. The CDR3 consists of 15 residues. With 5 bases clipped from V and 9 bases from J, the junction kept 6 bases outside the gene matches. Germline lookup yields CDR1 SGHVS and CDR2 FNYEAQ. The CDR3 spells CASSTGLAGVGEQFF. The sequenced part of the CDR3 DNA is TGTGCCAGCAGCACGGGACTAGCGGGAGTGGGTGAG.

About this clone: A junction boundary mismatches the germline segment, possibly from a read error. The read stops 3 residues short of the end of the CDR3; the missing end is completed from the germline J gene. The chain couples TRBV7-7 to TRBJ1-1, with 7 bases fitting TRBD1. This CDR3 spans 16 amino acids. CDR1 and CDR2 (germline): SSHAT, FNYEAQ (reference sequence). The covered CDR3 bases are TGTGCTAGCAGGGGGGACAGCCGCCCCGAGGACACTGAA. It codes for CASRGDSRPEDTE. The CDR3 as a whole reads CASRGDSRPEDTEAFF.

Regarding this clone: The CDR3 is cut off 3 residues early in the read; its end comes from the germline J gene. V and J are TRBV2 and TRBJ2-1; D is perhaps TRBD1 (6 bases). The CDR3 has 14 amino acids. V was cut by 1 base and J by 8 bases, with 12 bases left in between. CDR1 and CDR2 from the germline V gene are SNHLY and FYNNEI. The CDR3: CASSEETGFHEQFF. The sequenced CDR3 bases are TGTGCCAGCAGTGAAGAGACAGGTTTCCATGAG.

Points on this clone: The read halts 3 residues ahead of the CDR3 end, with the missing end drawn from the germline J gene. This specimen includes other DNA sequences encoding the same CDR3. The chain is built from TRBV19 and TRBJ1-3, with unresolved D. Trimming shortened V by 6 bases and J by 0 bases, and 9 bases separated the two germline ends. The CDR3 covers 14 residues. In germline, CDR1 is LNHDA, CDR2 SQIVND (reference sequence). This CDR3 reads CASRTAYSGNTIYF. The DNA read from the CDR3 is TGTGCCAGTAGGACTGCCTACTCTGGAAACACC. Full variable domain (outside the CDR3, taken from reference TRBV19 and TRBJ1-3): DGGITQSPKYLFRKEGQNVTLSCEQNLNHDAMYWYRQDPGQGLRLIYYSQIVNDFQKGDIAEGYSVSREKKESFPLTVTSAQKNPTAFYLCASRTAYSGNTIYFGEGSWLTVV.